This T cell receptor (beta chain) was profiled in a study of CD8 T cells in Susac syndrome. The RNA input was 0.5 to 1 ug, and it was reverse transcribed with random hexamers. TCRdb ran MiXCR on the immunoSEQ multiplex PCR reads and lists one entry per CDR3 protein. The table shows over 150,000 distinct CDR3 sequences, with 85% to 95% occurring only once. CDR3 length: 14 amino acids. Germline V CDR1 and CDR2: SGHRS, YFSETQ. V was pared by 0 bases and J by 5 bases, with 10 bases between. Sequencing of TCR beta was carried out in blood CD8+ and CD4+ T cells. This clonotype was seen more than once but under ten times.

V and J are TRBV5-1 and TRBJ2-3; weak D call: TRBD2 (6 bases). What was sequenced was CD4+ T cells from PBMCs. This TCR was recovered from a human donor with multiple sclerosis. CDR3: CASSLGQGGDTQYF. CDR3 sequence (DNA): TGCGCCAGCAGCTTGGGGCAGGGAGGAGATACGCAGTATTTT.